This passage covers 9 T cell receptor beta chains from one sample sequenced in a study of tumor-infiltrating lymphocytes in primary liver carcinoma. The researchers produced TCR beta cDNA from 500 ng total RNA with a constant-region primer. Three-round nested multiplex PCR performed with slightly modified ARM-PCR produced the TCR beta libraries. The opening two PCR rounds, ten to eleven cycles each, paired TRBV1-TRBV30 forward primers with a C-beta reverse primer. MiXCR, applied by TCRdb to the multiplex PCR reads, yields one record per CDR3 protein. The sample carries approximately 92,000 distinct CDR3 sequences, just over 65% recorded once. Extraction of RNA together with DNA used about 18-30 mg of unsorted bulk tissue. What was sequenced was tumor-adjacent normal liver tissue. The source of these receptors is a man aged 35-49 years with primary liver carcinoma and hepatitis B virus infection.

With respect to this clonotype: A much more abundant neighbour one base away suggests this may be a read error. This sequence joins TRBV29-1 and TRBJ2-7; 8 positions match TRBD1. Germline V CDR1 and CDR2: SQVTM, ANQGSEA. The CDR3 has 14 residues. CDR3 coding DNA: TGCAGCGTGGGTCGGACAGGGCCGACCTACGAGCACTACTTC. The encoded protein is CSVGRTGPTYEHYF.

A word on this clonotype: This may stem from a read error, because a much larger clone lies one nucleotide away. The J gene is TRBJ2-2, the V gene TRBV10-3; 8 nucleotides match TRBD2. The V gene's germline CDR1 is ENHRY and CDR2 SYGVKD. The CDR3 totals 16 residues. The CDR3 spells CAISGGAGEVDGELSF. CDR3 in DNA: TGTGCCATCAGTGGCGGAGCGGGAGAAGTCGACGGGGAGCTGTCTTTT.

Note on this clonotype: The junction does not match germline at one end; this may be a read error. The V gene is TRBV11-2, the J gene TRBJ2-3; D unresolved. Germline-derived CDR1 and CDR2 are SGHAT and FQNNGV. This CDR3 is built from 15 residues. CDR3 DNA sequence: TGTGCCAGCAGCCGCGAGCCCTCAAACACAGATATGCAGTATTTT. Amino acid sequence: CASSREPSNTDMQYF.

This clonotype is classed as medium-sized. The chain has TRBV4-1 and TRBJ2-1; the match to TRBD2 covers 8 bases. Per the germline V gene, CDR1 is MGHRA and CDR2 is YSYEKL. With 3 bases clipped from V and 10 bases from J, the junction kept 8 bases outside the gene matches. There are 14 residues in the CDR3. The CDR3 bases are TGCGCCAGCAGCCAGGGACTAGAGCGGGGCGAGCAGTTCTTC. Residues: CASSQGLERGEQFF.

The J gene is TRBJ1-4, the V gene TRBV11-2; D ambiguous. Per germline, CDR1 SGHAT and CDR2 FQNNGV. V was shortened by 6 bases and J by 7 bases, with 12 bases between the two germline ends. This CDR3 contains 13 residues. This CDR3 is CASRHDQIEKLFF. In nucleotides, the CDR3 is TGTGCCAGCAGACATGACCAGATTGAAAAACTGTTTTTT.

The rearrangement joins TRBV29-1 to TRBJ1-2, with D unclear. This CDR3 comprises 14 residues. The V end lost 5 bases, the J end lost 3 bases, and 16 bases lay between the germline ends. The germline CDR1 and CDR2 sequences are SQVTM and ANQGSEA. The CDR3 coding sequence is TGCAGCGTTCAAGGGAGGGCAACTGACTATGGCTACACCTTC. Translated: CSVQGRATDYGYTF.

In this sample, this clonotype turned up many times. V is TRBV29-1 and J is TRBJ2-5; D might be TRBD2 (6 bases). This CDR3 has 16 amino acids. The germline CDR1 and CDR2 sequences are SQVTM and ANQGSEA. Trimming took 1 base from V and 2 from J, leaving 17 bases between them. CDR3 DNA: TGCAGCGTTGAAGGAATAGCTTGGAGGGCACAAGAGACCCAGTACTTC. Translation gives CSVEGIAWRAQETQYF. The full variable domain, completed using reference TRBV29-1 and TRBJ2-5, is SAVISQKPSRDICQRGTSLTIQCQVDSQVTMMFWYRQQPGQSLTLIATANQGSEATYESGFVIDKFPISRPNLTFSTLTVSNMSPEDSSIYLCSVEGIAWRAQETQYFGPGTRLLVL.

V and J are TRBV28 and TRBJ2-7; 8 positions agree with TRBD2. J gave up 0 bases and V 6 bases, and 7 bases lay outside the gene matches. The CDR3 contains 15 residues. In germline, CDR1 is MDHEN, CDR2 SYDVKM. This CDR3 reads CASSRPSGSSYEQYF. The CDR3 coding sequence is TGTGCCAGCAGCCGCCCCAGCGGGAGCTCCTACGAGCAGTACTTC.

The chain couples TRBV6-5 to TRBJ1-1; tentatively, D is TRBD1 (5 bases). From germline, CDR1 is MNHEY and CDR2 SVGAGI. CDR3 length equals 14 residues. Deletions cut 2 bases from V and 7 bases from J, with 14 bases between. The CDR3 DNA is TGTGCCAGCAGTTACAACGGGGGGTCCATTGAAGCTTTCTTT. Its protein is CASSYNGGSIEAFF.